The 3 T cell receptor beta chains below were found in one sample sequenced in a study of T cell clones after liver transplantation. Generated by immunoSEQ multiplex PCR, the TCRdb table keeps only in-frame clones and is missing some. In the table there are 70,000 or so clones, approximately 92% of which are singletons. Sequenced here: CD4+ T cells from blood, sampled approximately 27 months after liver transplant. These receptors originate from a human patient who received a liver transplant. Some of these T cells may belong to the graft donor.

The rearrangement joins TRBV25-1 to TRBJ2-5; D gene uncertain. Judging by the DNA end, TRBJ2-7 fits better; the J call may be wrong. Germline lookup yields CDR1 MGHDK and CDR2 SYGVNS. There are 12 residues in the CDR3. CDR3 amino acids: CATRPGPYEQYF. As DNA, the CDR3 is TGTGCCACCCGGCCCGGCCCCTACGAGCAGTACTTC.

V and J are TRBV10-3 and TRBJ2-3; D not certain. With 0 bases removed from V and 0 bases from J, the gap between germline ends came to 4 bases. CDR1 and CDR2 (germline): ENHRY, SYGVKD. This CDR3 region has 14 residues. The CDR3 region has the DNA TGTGCCATCAGTGAGTCTGAGAGCACAGATACGCAGTATTTT. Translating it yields CAISESESTDTQYF.

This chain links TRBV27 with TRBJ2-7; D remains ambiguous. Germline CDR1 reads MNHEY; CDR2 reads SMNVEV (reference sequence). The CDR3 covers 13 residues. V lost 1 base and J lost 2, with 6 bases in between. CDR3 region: CASSLLGTYEQYF. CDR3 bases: TGTGCCAGCAGTTTATTGGGGACCTACGAGCAGTACTTC.